One T cell receptor (beta chain) is described in this entry. Looked up from germline, CDR1 is SNHLY and CDR2 is FYNNEI. The CDR3 totals 15 residues. V was shortened by 6 bases and J by 2 bases, with 17 bases between the two germline ends. This record comes from a study of blood T cell repertoires in COVID-19. Study information: Collection of acute and convalescent COVID-19 samples took place in the United States, Italy and Spain. PBMCs, B-cell-depleted T cells, or T cells provided the cDNA or gDNA that made up the material.

The authors' processing: How many nucleated cells were present was estimated from reference gene primer amplification. Profiled with immunoSEQ multiplex PCR; TCRdb holds only in-frame clones, not every one. The V and J calls and clone size were taken over from that table, and D and trimming were inferred from the DNA. The sample lists about 480,000 clones; around 89% were seen once. The receptor's source is a woman aged 25-40 years with acute or convalescent COVID-19. The J gene is TRBJ2-7, the V gene TRBV2; D possibly corresponds to TRBD1 (6 bases). Specimen: peripheral blood. The CDR3 nucleotides read TGTGCCAGCAGCGGAAGACAGGTCCCAGCCTACGAGCAGTACTTC. Protein: CASSGRQVPAYEQYF.